This T cell receptor beta chain originates from a study of cytomegalovirus exposure and HLA in healthy donors. As to this clone: The antigen is undetermined.

The protocol was immunoSEQ multiplex PCR, while the TCRdb copy is restricted to in-frame clones and leaves out a portion. The sample consists of approximately 150,000 clones, 86% of them appearing once. Study-level results: Clusters of TCRs from the first cohort tended to co-occur in the 130 or so validation repertoires (as a later analysis found). According to the study, 160 or so TCR beta chains were cytomegalovirus-associated. In vitro experiments confirmed that three CMV-associated chains were specific for CMV antigens.

The CDR3 totals 13 residues. Looked up from germline, CDR1 is SGHNT and CDR2 is YENEEA. V was shortened by 11 bases and J by 5 bases, with 17 bases between the two germline ends. Sequencing was carried out using PBMCs. V usage is TRBV11-3 and J usage is TRBJ2-3, with a tentative D call TRBD1 (6 bases). The sequence derives from a young man in good health and CMV-seropositive. The CDR3 DNA follows: TGTGCCTCCTCGAAACAGGGAGAAGATACGCAGTATTTT. Translation gives CASSKQGEDTQYF. Looking up the rest from reference TRBV11-3 and TRBJ2-3 gives the full variable domain: EAGVVQSPRYKIIEKKQPVAFWCNPISGHNTLYWYLQNLGQGPELLIRYENEEAVDDSQLPKDRFSAERLKGVDSTLKIQPAELGDSAVYLCASSKQGEDTQYFGPGTRLTVL.